This T cell receptor beta chain was recorded in a study of T cells in Graves' hyperthyroidism and ophthalmopathy. Study conclusions and caveats: The model anticipated ophthalmopathy a median around six months pre-onset. Most thyroid clonotypes expanded above 0.001 appeared in blood too.

Trimming took 2 bases from V and 6 from J, leaving 13 bases between them. CDR3 length: 14 amino acids. Germline assignment: CDR1 MNHEY and CDR2 SMNVEV (reference sequence). This clonotype came up many times. Its matching antigen is unknown. There were TCR beta CDR3 regions amplified from RNA transcripts. The HTBI set primed first-round TCR CDR3 RT-PCR. One entry per CDR3 protein, called by TCRdb with MiXCR from the multiplex PCR reads. The sample contains fewer than 700,000 distinct CDR3 sequences, roughly 15% of which appear only once. Aged 18 to 65, the patients had hyperthyroidism that was newly diagnosed and had lasted under 2 months.

The sample taken for sequencing was blood. The V call is TRBV27, the J call TRBJ1-1, with D possibly being TRBD1 (5 bases). The TCR was taken from a woman aged 25 to 39 with Graves' hyperthyroidism. CDR3 nucleotides: TGTGCCAGCAGTTTAATTAGGCGGGGCTCTGAAGCTTTCTTT. Translated: CASSLIRRGSEAFF.